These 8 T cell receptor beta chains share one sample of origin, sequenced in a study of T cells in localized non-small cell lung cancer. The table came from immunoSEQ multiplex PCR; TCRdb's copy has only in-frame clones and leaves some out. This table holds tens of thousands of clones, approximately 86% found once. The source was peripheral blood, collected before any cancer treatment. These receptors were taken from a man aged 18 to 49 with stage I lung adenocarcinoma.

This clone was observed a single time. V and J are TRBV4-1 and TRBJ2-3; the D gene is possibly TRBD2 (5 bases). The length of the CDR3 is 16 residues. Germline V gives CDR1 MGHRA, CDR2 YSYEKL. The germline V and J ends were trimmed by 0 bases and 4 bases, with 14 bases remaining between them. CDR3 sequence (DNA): TGCGCCAGCAGCCAAGAAGTCGGTGGGAGACCAGATACGCAGTATTTT. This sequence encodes CASSQEVGGRPDTQYF.

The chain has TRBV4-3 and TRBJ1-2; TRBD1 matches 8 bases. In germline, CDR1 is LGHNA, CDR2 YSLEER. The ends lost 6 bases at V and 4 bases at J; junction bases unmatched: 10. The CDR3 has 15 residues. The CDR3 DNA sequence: TGCGCCAGCAGGCAAACAGGGGGAGGGGGCTATGGCTACACCTTC. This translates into CASRQTGGGGYGYTF.

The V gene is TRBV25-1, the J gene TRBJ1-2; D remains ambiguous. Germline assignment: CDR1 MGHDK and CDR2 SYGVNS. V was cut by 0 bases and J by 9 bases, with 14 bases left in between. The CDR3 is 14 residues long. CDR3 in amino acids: CASSEYGSVISYTF. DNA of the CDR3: TGTGCCAGCAGTGAATATGGAAGCGTTATTAGCTACACCTTC.

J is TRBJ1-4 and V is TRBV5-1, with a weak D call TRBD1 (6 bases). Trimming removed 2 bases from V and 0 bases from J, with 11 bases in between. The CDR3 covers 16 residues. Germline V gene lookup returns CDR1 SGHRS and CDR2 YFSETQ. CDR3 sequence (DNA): TGCGCCAGCAGCTTTTCCCCAGGGGCAACTAATGAAAAACTGTTTTTT. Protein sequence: CASSFSPGATNEKLFF.

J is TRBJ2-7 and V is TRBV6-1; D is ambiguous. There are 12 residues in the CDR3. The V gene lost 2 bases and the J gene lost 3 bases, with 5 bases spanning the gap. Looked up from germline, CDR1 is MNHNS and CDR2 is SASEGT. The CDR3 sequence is CASSEKGYEQYF. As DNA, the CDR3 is TGTGCCAGCAGTGAAAAGGGCTACGAGCAGTACTTC.

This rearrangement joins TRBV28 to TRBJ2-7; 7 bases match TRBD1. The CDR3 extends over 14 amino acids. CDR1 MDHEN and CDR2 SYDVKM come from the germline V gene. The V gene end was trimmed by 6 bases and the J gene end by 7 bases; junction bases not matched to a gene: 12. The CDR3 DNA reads TGTGCCAGCAGCCTGGTTGGGACAGATTTTGAGCAGTACTTC. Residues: CASSLVGTDFEQYF.

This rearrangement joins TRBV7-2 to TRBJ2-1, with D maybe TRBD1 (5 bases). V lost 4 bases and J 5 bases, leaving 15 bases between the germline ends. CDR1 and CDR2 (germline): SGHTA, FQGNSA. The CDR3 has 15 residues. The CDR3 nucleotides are TGTGCCAGCAGCTCCGCAGGGTATGGTAACAATGAGCAGTTCTTC. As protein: CASSSAGYGNNEQFF. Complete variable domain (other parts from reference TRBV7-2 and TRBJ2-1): GAGVSQSPSNKVTEKGKDVELRCDPISGHTALYWYRQSLGQGLEFLIYFQGNSAPDKSGLPSDRFSAERTGGSVSTLTIQRTQQEDSAVYLCASSSAGYGNNEQFFGPGTRLTVL.

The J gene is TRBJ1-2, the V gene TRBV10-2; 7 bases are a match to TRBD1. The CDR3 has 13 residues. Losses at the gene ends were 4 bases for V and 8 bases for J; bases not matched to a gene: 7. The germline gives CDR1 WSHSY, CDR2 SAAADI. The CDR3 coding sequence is TGCGCCAGCAGTGCCAGGCAGGGGGGCGGCTACACCTTC. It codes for CASSARQGGGYTF.